This T cell receptor beta chain was captured by sequencing in a study of blood T cell repertoires in COVID-19. As for the study in general: Sources were T cells, B-cell-depleted T cells, or PBMCs; the material itself was cDNA or gDNA.

Authors' processing steps: For nucleated cells, counts were estimated from reference gene primer amplification. Measured with immunoSEQ multiplex PCR; TCRdb has only the in-frame clones, and not every one. That table is the source of V, J and clone size, and D and trimming were worked out from the DNA. The sample includes fewer than 300,000 clones, about 83% of them seen just once. Material for sequencing was peripheral blood. The receptor was isolated from an elderly man with acute or convalescent COVID-19.

CDR3: CASSPGLATTGELFF. Here the CDR3 DNA reads TGTGCCAGTAGTCCTGGACTAGCGACAACCGGGGAGCTGTTTTTT. The chain recombines TRBV19 with TRBJ2-2; the match to TRBD2 covers 9 bases. This CDR3 comprises 15 residues. V trimming: 5 bases; J trimming: 5 bases; junction bases outside the gene matches: 6. Germline V gene lookup returns CDR1 LNHDA and CDR2 SQIVND (reference sequence).